This paragraph reports one T cell receptor (beta chain). The CDR3 regions of TCR beta were amplified from RNA transcripts. The HTBI primer set was used in a first-round RT-PCR of the TCR CDR3. One entry per CDR3 protein, called by TCRdb with MiXCR from the multiplex PCR reads. The sample lists about 840,000 distinct CDR3 sequences, roughly 37% seen once, with 7.5% to 9.5% in the top ten. CDR1 and CDR2 (germline): LNHNV, YYDKDF (reference sequence). The CDR3 contains 16 residues. J was trimmed by 7 bases and V by 0 bases; bases with no gene match: 9. Newly diagnosed hyperthyroidism patients aged 18 to 65 years had disease lasting under 2 months. The data were obtained in a study of T cells in Graves' hyperthyroidism and ophthalmopathy.

The V and J genes are TRBV15 and TRBJ1-3; 7 bases are a match to TRBD1. The sequence derives from a young man with Graves' hyperthyroidism. The sample was blood. The CDR3 DNA sequence: TGTGCCACCAGCAGAGAGTGGGAGACAGGGATGAACACCATATATTTT. As protein: CATSREWETGMNTIYF.